These 23 T cell receptor beta chains share one sample of origin, sequenced in a study of T cell responses to AZD1222 COVID-19 vaccine. Assay: immunoSEQ multiplex PCR; the TCRdb copy retains only in-frame clones and omits some. The profile shows about 160,000 clones, around nine tenths of them singletons. Source: peripheral blood, taken 28 days after the second AZD1222 dose. The receptor source for this set is an adult who received the AZD1222 COVID-19 vaccine.

V usage is TRBV14 and J usage is TRBJ1-6; D may be TRBD1 (5 bases). There are 13 residues in the CDR3. V lost 5 bases, J lost 8 bases, and 10 bases lay in between. Germline CDR1 and CDR2: SGHDN and FVKESK. CDR3 residues: CASSTTTDSPLHF. The CDR3 nucleotides read TGTGCCAGCAGCACCACGACAGATTCACCCCTCCACTTT.

The rearrangement joins TRBV6-2 or TRBV6-3 to TRBJ2-7; D assignment may be TRBD1 or TRBD2 (5 bases each). This CDR3 is 14 amino acids long. Per the germline V gene, CDR1 is MNHEY and CDR2 is SVGEGT. Trimming cost V 2 bases and J 4 bases, with 12 bases left between them. CDR3 residues: CASSYGTGLYEQYF. The CDR3, as DNA: TGTGCCAGCAGTTACGGGACGGGATTATACGAGCAGTACTTC.

CDR3 sequence: CATSSQEPRQGLNEQFF. CDR3 bases: TGTGCCACCAGCAGCCAAGAACCAAGACAGGGGTTGAATGAGCAGTTCTTC. V is TRBV21-1 and J is TRBJ2-1; the D call in the table, TRBD1, was not verified against the DNA. TRBV21-1 is designated a pseudogene. The CDR3 is made up of 17 amino acids.

The chain's CDR3 is CASGLVTLNTGELFF. Here the CDR3 DNA reads TGTGCTAGTGGTTTGGTAACGCTTAACACCGGGGAGCTGTTTTTT. The chain carries TRBV12-5 and TRBJ2-2, with D hard to call. Deletions cut 0 bases from V and 2 bases from J, with 7 bases between. From germline, CDR1 is LGHNT and CDR2 FRNRAP. CDR3 length equals 15 residues.

V is TRBV21-1 and J is TRBJ2-7; the table's D call of TRBD1 was not tested on the DNA. TRBV21-1 is a pseudogene segment. CDR3 length: 16 residues. CDR3 DNA sequence: TGTGCCAGCAGCAAAGAGCATGTACAGGGCGAGTGCGAGCAGTACTTC. It encodes CASSKEHVQGECEQYF.

The gene calls are TRBV7-9 and TRBJ1-1; maybe TRBD1 (5 bases). The CDR3 is 14 residues long. V was shortened by 2 bases and J by 9 bases, with 16 bases between the two germline ends. Per germline, CDR1 SEHNR and CDR2 FQNEAQ (reference sequence). CDR3 DNA sequence: TGTGCCAGCAGCTTATCGACAGCGAACCTCCAAGCTTTCTTT. Translation: CASSLSTANLQAFF.

The rearrangement links TRBV6-5 to TRBJ2-7, with 7 nucleotides matching TRBD2. Germline assignment: CDR1 MNHEY and CDR2 SVGAGI. This CDR3 has 15 residues. The trim removed 0 bases at V and 5 bases at J, leaving 7 bases unmatched. CDR3 coding DNA: TGTGCCAGCAGTTACTCGGGGGGGATGGGAGACGAGCAGTACTTC. Amino acid sequence: CASSYSGGMGDEQYF.

This chain connects TRBV11-2 to TRBJ2-5; TRBD1 is a possible D gene (5 bases). The CDR3 is made up of 14 amino acids. Trimming pared 3 bases from V and 5 bases from J, leaving 13 bases between. In germline, CDR1 is SGHAT, CDR2 FQNNGV. The CDR3 coding sequence is TGTGCCAGCAGCTTTACAGGAGCCCACGAGACCCAGTACTTC. Protein sequence: CASSFTGAHETQYF. The full variable domain, its missing parts supplied by reference TRBV11-2 and TRBJ2-5, is EAGVAQSPRYKIIEKRQSVAFWCNPISGHATLYWYQQILGQGPKLLIQFQNNGVVDDSQLPKDRFSAERLKGVDSTLKIQPAKLEDSAVYLCASSFTGAHETQYFGPGTRLLVL.

CDR3 nucleotides: TGTGCCAGCAGCCAAGGGTTCGGGCAGCCCCAGCATTTT. It is translated as CASSQGFGQPQHF. This chain uses TRBV4-2 with TRBJ1-5; the D is unclear. The CDR3 totals 13 residues. The V end lost 1 base, the J end lost 7 bases, and 8 bases lay between the germline ends. Germline-derived CDR1 and CDR2 are LGHNA and YNFKEQ.

The table lists this clone with a count of one. This chain joins TRBV7-6 and TRBJ2-7; TRBD1 matches at 7 bases. The CDR3 has 12 amino acids. V trimming: 5 bases; J trimming: 7 bases; junction bases outside the gene matches: 5. Germline CDR1 reads SGHVS; CDR2 reads FNYEAQ. This CDR3 reads CASSHRGEEQYF. In DNA form, the CDR3 reads TGTGCCAGCAGCCACAGGGGAGAGGAGCAGTACTTC.

The table lists this clone with many counts. The chain uses TRBV3-1 (or the pseudogene TRBV3-2) and TRBJ2-2, with unresolved D. The CDR3 is made up of 13 amino acids. V shed 2 bases and J shed 6 bases, with 7 bases lying between them. Germline V gene sequence: CDR1 LGHDT, CDR2 YNNKEL (reference sequence). The CDR3 DNA sequence: TGTGCCAGCAGCCAAATGTTGGCCGGGGAGCTGTTTTTT. It yields the protein CASSQMLAGELFF.

The chain has TRBV5-1 and TRBJ2-5; possibly TRBD1 for D (6 bases). CDR1 SGHRS and CDR2 YFSETQ come from the germline V gene. This CDR3 has 15 amino acids. V lost 4 bases to trimming and J lost 2 bases, with 15 bases between them. This chain's CDR3 is CASSPGRGIQETQYF. The CDR3 nucleotides read TGCGCCAGCAGCCCGGGAAGGGGGATTCAAGAGACCCAGTACTTC.

The chain couples TRBV20-1 to TRBJ2-5; D is ambiguous. Trimming took 4 bases from V and 5 from J, leaving 8 bases between them. Per the germline V gene, CDR1 is DFQATT and CDR2 is SNEGSKA (reference sequence). The CDR3 extends over 11 amino acids. The CDR3: CSATNGETQYF. The CDR3 bases are TGCAGTGCTACGAACGGGGAGACCCAGTACTTC.

The chain combines TRBV4-2 with TRBJ2-5; 10 nucleotides agree with TRBD1. The length of the CDR3 is 15 residues. Per germline, CDR1 LGHNA and CDR2 YNFKEQ. J was trimmed by 7 bases and V by 4 bases; bases with no gene match: 9. CDR3 nucleotide sequence: TGTGCCAGCAGCCCCAACAGGGACAGGGGATCGACCCAGTACTTC. Amino acid sequence: CASSPNRDRGSTQYF.

This chain uses TRBV6-5 with TRBJ1-3; 11 bases line up with TRBD1. V lost 2 bases, J lost 2 bases, and 2 bases stayed unmatched. Germline CDR1 and CDR2: MNHEY and SVGAGI. The CDR3 contains 16 residues. CDR3: CASSYGQGAPGNTIYF. The CDR3 DNA reads as TGTGCCAGCAGTTACGGACAGGGGGCTCCTGGAAACACCATATATTTT.

V gene TRBV6-5 combines with J gene TRBJ1-1, with 9 bases fitting TRBD1. CDR3 size: 14 residues. Germline V gene lookup returns CDR1 MNHEY and CDR2 SVGAGI. Unmatched junction bases numbered 6, after V lost 6 bases and J lost 4 bases. This CDR3 is CASRDRGGGTEAFF. As DNA, the CDR3 is TGTGCCAGCAGGGACAGGGGAGGGGGCACTGAAGCTTTCTTT.

This clone was counted between two and nine times. The chain carries TRBV5-1 and TRBJ1-6, with TRBD1 matching 7 bases. CDR1 and CDR2 from the germline V gene are SGHRS and YFSETQ. The CDR3 runs 16 residues. Trimming at V came to 0 bases and at J to 7 bases, leaving 7 bases not matched to a gene. CDR3 nucleotide sequence: TGCGCCAGCAGCTTGGACAGGGGACCCGGGAATTCACCCCTCCACTTT. Protein: CASSLDRGPGNSPLHF.

J is TRBJ1-2 and V is TRBV4-2; D call uncertain. The CDR3 sequence is 15 residues long. From germline, CDR1 is LGHNA and CDR2 YNFKEQ. The V end lost 0 bases, the J end lost 0 bases, and 8 bases lay between the germline ends. The CDR3 coding sequence is TGTGCCAGCAGCCAAGACGGAGAAACTAACTATGGCTACACCTTC. Its protein is CASSQDGETNYGYTF.

This clone was counted between two and nine times. The V call is TRBV6-5, the J call TRBJ1-2; 8 nucleotides match TRBD1. Germline assignment: CDR1 MNHEY and CDR2 SVGAGI. V lost 6 bases, J lost 0 bases, and 6 bases stayed unmatched. The CDR3 loop spans 15 amino acids. This chain's CDR3 is CASSTTGGPNYGYTF. The CDR3 DNA sequence: TGTGCCAGCAGCACCACAGGGGGACCTAACTATGGCTACACCTTC.

The V and J genes are TRBV9 and TRBJ2-3, with a possible D match to TRBD2 (5 bases). The CDR3 spans 12 residues. Germline V CDR1 and CDR2: SGDLS, YYNGEE. V was trimmed by 4 bases and J by 4 bases, leaving 7 bases between them. This CDR3 is CASSPGADTQYF. CDR3 nucleotide sequence: TGTGCCAGCAGCCCCGGGGCAGATACGCAGTATTTT.

About this clone: Distinct nucleotide sequences in the sample also encode this CDR3. The chain recombines TRBV5-6 with TRBJ1-6, with 7 bases fitting TRBD1. With V trimmed by 0 bases and J by 10 bases, 1 base remained unmatched. The CDR3 loop spans 13 amino acids. From germline, CDR1 is SGHDT and CDR2 YYEEEE. The CDR3 region has the DNA TGTGCCAGCAGCTTGGGACAGGGATCACCCCTCCACTTT. Its translation: CASSLGQGSPLHF.

This chain links TRBV30 with TRBJ1-1, with D possibly being TRBD1 (5 bases). Trimming shortened V by 5 bases and J by 3 bases, and 16 bases separated the two germline ends. Germline lookup yields CDR1 GTSNPN and CDR2 SVGIG (reference sequence). The CDR3 has 14 amino acids. This CDR3 is CAWRLPGVDTEAFF. In DNA form, the CDR3 reads TGTGCCTGGCGGCTTCCGGGGGTAGACACTGAAGCTTTCTTT.

The chain employs TRBV7-9 and TRBJ1-1; D gene ambiguous. CDR3 length equals 11 residues. Per the germline V gene, CDR1 is SEHNR and CDR2 is FQNEAQ (reference sequence). V lost 10 bases, J lost 4 bases, and 10 bases lay in between. CDR3 protein: CATGVFTEAFF. CDR3 nucleotide sequence: TGTGCCACCGGGGTGTTCACTGAAGCTTTCTTT.